This TCR beta chain was retrieved from a study of control samples from healthy donors and cancer patients. Germline CDR1 is MNHEY and CDR2 is SVGAGI. Trimming took 7 bases from V and 4 from J, leaving 11 bases between them. The CDR3 runs 13 residues. Produced via immunoSEQ multiplex PCR; TCRdb's table is partial and in-frame only. Here the sample spans around 80,000 clones, less than 95% being singletons. The clonotype originates from a woman between 25 and 40 years old in good health. J is TRBJ1-3 and V is TRBV6-5, with D hard to call. The sequencing input was blood. Here the CDR3 DNA reads TGTGCCAGCAATAAGGGAAACGGAAACACCATATATTTT. It encodes CASNKGNGNTIYF.